What follows are 8 T cell receptor beta chains derived from one specimen sequenced in a study of cytomegalovirus exposure and HLA in healthy donors. PCR involved 60 Vbeta and 13 Jbeta primers. The protocol was immunoSEQ multiplex PCR, while the TCRdb copy is restricted to in-frame clones and leaves out a portion. Among approximately 130,000 clones, around 83% were seen once, and the ten largest hold 2% to 3%. The sample taken for sequencing was PBMCs. The receptors stem from a man aged 45-60 years in good health and CMV-seronegative.

The count of this clone is one. The genes are TRBV19 and TRBJ1-1; D is perhaps TRBD1 (5 bases). Germline CDR1 LNHDA, CDR2 SQIVND (reference sequence). V was trimmed by 8 bases and J by 3 bases, leaving 13 bases between them. The CDR3 runs to 13 residues. This CDR3 is CASSQGVYTEAFF. The DNA for the CDR3 is TGTGCCAGTTCTCAAGGGGTATACACTGAAGCTTTCTTT.

This CDR3 is CASRELGNEQFF. The CDR3, as DNA: TGTGCCAGCAGGGAGTTGGGCAATGAGCAGTTCTTC. The chain combines TRBV2 with TRBJ2-1, with D hard to call. CDR3 length equals 12 residues. Germline-derived CDR1 and CDR2 are SNHLY and FYNNEI. Deletions cut 6 bases from V and 6 bases from J, with 9 bases between.

The chain employs TRBV7-2 and TRBJ1-5, with TRBD1 matching over 9 bases. Germline V lookup: CDR1 SGHTA, CDR2 FQGNSA. This CDR3 is built from 14 residues. With V trimmed by 5 bases and J by 7 bases, 6 bases remained unmatched. The DNA of the CDR3 is TGTGCCAGCAGCCGACGGACAGGGGAACAGCCCCAGCATTTT. Its protein is CASSRRTGEQPQHF.

V usage is TRBV4-3 and J usage is TRBJ2-3; 9 bases are a match to TRBD1. From germline, CDR1 is LGHNA and CDR2 YSLEER. Trimming at V came to 5 bases and at J to 5 bases, leaving 11 bases not matched to a gene. This CDR3 comprises 16 residues. Here the CDR3 DNA reads TGCGCCAGCAGCTCCCTTCCTGGACAGGGGCAAGATACGCAGTATTTT. Translation gives CASSSLPGQGQDTQYF.

The V call is TRBV6-1, the J call TRBJ1-5, with a tentative D call TRBD1 (6 bases). Looked up from germline, CDR1 is MNHNS and CDR2 is SASEGT. The CDR3 is 16 amino acids. V was cut by 2 bases and J by 2 bases, with 13 bases left in between. CDR3 loop: CASSENRVRRNQPQHF. The CDR3 nucleotides are TGTGCCAGCAGTGAAAACAGGGTTCGGCGCAATCAGCCCCAGCATTTT.

The chain employs TRBV7-9 and TRBJ1-1, with no clear D. Per the germline V gene, CDR1 is SEHNR and CDR2 is FQNEAQ (reference sequence). This CDR3 is built from 12 residues. Trimming removed 2 bases at V and 6 bases at J, with 7 bases between. In DNA, the CDR3 is TGTGCCAGCAGCTTAATGGCTCCTGAAGCTTTCTTT. Encoded protein: CASSLMAPEAFF.

This chain links TRBV15 with TRBJ2-5; D possibly corresponds to TRBD2 (6 bases). V was cut by 2 bases and J by 3 bases, with 10 bases left in between. Per germline, CDR1 LNHNV and CDR2 YYDKDF (reference sequence). The CDR3 runs 14 residues. The CDR3 nucleotides are TGTGCCACCAGCAGACCGGACTATAAAGAGACCCAGTACTTC. Protein product: CATSRPDYKETQYF.

The CDR3: CASSSPGQGAPHEAFF. The DNA of the CDR3 is TGTGCCAGCAGCTCGCCGGGACAGGGGGCTCCCCATGAAGCTTTCTTT. V and J are TRBV7-8 and TRBJ1-1; 12 bases match TRBD1. V dropped 4 bases and J dropped 7; count of bases not matched to a gene: 10. The CDR3 is 16 amino acids. From germline, CDR1 is SGHVS and CDR2 FQNEAQ.